This T cell receptor beta chain was obtained from a study of shared clonotypes between healthy human individuals. Using immunoSEQ multiplex PCR, the repertoire was profiled, and TCRdb retains in-frame clones only, with some absent. Found here are about 2.4 million clones, more than 85% of them singletons; the top ten hold 0.35% to 0.45%. The V gene's germline CDR1 is MNHNY and CDR2 SVGAGI (reference sequence). The CDR3 is 14 amino acids. V was pared by 7 bases and J by 5 bases, with 17 bases between. As to this clone: Its antigen is unidentified.

From CD4+ cells came CD45RA+ naive and CD45RA-negative memory subsets. Study-level results: Donor scarcity curtailed the genetic and exposure-history diversity represented herein.

The genes are TRBV6-6 and TRBJ1-1; maybe TRBD1 (5 bases). The clonotype originates from a man younger than 30 in good health. Some clones in this sample may be carry-over from other donors' samples. What was sequenced was naive CD4+ T cells from PBMCs. The sample's subset: CD45RA+ positively selected. The CDR3 loop is CASIQQAVGTEAFF. CDR3 bases: TGTGCCAGCATTCAACAGGCCGTTGGGACTGAAGCTTTCTTT.